This entry is about one T cell receptor beta chain. Its antigen is not known. The sample belongs to a study of T cell responses to AZD1222 COVID-19 vaccine. V dropped 5 bases and J dropped 3; count of bases not matched to a gene: 3. The CDR3 is 14 residues long. Germline CDR1 reads LNHDA; CDR2 reads SQIVND (reference sequence). Only in-frame clones appear in the TCRdb table, and some are missing; sequencing was by immunoSEQ multiplex PCR. The table shows 100,000 or so clones, with approximately 89% occurring only once. Study-level points and caveats: Repertoire sampling happened only post peak T cell response.

The specimen was peripheral blood, collected 28 days after the second AZD1222 dose. This TCR was sampled from an adult who received the AZD1222 COVID-19 vaccine. The rearrangement uses TRBV19 and TRBJ1-4, with 7 bases aligning to TRBD1. DNA of the CDR3: TGTGCCAGTAGTCAACAGGGGTCTAATGAAAAACTGTTTTTT. This codes for CASSQQGSNEKLFF.